This T cell receptor beta chain was found in a study of blood T cell repertoires in COVID-19. Study context: Some COVID-19 samples were acute and others convalescent; all came from the United States, Italy and Spain. PBMCs, B-cell-depleted T cells, or T cells were the source of the cDNA or gDNA that made up the material.

Germline CDR1 and CDR2: SGHTS and YDEGEE. The CDR3 length is 15 residues. The V gene lost 0 bases and the J gene lost 2 bases, with 11 bases spanning the gap. In the study's own analysis: Cell counts per sample came from amplifying reference gene primers. Clones were sequenced by immunoSEQ multiplex PCR, and TCRdb holds only the in-frame ones, with some missing. The V and J calls and clone size come from that table; D and trimming were worked out from the DNA. Of 300,000 to 400,000 clones listed, 80% to 90% are singletons. This clone appeared a single time. The J gene is TRBJ1-1, the V gene TRBV5-8, with D uncertain. This sequence was found in a woman aged 35 to 49 with acute COVID-19. Sequencing was done on a sample of PBMCs or T cells enriched from blood (not recorded which). CDR3 in amino acids: CASSLGTNSNTEAFF. CDR3 bases: TGTGCCAGCAGCTTGGGTACGAACAGTAACACTGAAGCTTTCTTT.